This TCR beta chain appears in the sequencing data of a study of read filtering for tumor transcriptome and immune sequencing (dated by TCRdb to the early 2020s). About the full investigation: Of the patients in the cohort, around 17 were male and 11 to 15 were female, and their mean age was about 69 years, with a range of roughly 45 to 80. TCR-region mapped reads per sample ranged from about 3.5 to 11 million with IR-seq versus only about 85 to 1273 with RNA-seq. The study compared TCR repertoires from targeted immune repertoire sequencing and bulk whole-transcriptome sequencing run on the same bone marrow samples. After DNase treatment, whole-transcriptome libraries were prepared using the TruSeq RNA Access Library Prep Kit. A main aim was a read-filtering strategy for immune repertoire data, specifically whether clonotypes supported by a single read should be removed. By revised international staging, under 10 patients were R-ISS I, about 15 were R-ISS II and 7 were R-ISS III.

General findings and caveats noted by the study authors: When single-read clonotypes were removed, the proportions of shared clonotypes in IR-seq and RNA-seq correlated more strongly. In IR-seq, single-read clonotypes were 80% to 90% of clonotypes but approximately 3.5% of total reads; in RNA-seq they were roughly 72% of clonotypes and about 41% of reads. The sorted CD138-negative fraction was not purified T cells but a mixed bone marrow immune population. Clonotypes were captured by IR-seq at much higher depth and more reliably than by RNA-seq, and smaller IR-seq throughput was sufficient for identification of most shared clonotypes.

This clonotype came up many times. Its antigen remains unidentified. Within one base of it there is no much larger clone, and no base qualities were kept. Each patient had bone marrow sampled at the time of active disease. Isolation of bone marrow mononuclear cells was performed by Ficoll-Hypaque density gradient centrifugation. Myeloma plasma cells were removed and CD138-negative cells were obtained by negative selection following labeling with CD138 magnetic microbeads on a MACS separator. Purity of the isolated cells was checked by flow cytometry on an Attune NxT using CD138 antibodies. Total RNA was extracted using TRIzol reagent and was quantified on a NanoDrop spectrophotometer. Paired RNA-seq and IR-seq were performed on each patient's CD138-negative bone marrow sample. Starting from roughly 370 ng RNA, TCR libraries were constructed with the Immunoverse kit using molecular barcoded adaptors that cover the alpha/delta and beta/gamma chains. The same RNA used for transcriptome sequencing was used for TCR library preparation. Sequencing of the TCR libraries was done on an Illumina HiSeq 4000 with 2 x 150 cycles. Turning to the authors' computational methods: With MiXCR, TCR reads were aligned to human V, D, J and C references and assembled into CDR3 clonotypes, with quality filtering and error correction included. The tcR package in R was used to analyze clonotype counts and gene usage diversity. For inspection of raw mapping reads, RNA-seq reads were mapped by STAR aligner version 2.5.3a onto GRCh37 of the human genome. To test how sequencing depth affects detected clonotypes, IR-seq fastq files were randomly downsampled with Seqtk 1.3. In TCRdb, the public reads were trimmed at Q25 with fastp and aligned with MiXCR, with productive beta chains retained. Under each unique CDR3 protein, matching rows form one entry showing the most common genes and DNA. What appears here as the V and J calls and clone size reflects TCRdb's work, not the paper's. The sample table lists 100,000 to 150,000 distinct CDR3 sequences, over 10% of them with a count of one. The ten most abundant clones make up roughly 11% of the sample.

CDR1 SGHRS and CDR2 YFSETQ were looked up in the germline V gene. V and J are truncated by 4 bases and 5 bases respectively, leaving an intervening sequence of 19 bases. The CDR3 contains 16 residues, cysteine and phenylalanine counted. Only CDR3 DNA is held: 48 bases, read in frame from base 1. This receptor was obtained from a donor at least 40 years old with multiple myeloma. The sample was a population of CD138-negative cells sorted from bone marrow. The cell subset or site label on this specimen signifies: bone marrow mononuclear cells depleted of CD138+ plasma/myeloma cells by negative magnetic selection. The chain links TRBV5-1 with TRBJ2-1; the D region may be TRBD1 or TRBD2, each matching 5 bases equally. DNA sequence: TGCGCCAGCAGCCTTCAGGGAGCAATTGGGAACAATGAGCAGTTCTTC. Its protein is CASSLQGAIGNNEQFF.